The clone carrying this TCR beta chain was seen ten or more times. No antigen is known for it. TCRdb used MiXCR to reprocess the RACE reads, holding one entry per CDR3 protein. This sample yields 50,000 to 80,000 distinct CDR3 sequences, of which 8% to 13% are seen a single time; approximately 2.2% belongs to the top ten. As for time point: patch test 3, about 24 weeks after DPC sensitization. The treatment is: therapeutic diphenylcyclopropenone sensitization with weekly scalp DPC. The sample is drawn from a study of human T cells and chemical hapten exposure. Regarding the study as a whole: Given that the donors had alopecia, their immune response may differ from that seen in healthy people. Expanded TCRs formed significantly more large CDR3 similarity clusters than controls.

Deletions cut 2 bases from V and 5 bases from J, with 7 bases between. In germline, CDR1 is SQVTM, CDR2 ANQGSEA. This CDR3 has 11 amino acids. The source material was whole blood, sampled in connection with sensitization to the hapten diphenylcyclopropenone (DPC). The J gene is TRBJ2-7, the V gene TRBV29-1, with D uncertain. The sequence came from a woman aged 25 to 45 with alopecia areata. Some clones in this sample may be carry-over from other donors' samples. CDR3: CSVEIRDEQYF. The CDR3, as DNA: TGCAGCGTTGAAATTAGGGACGAGCAGTACTTC.